This passage covers 5 T cell receptor beta chains from one sample sequenced in a study of shared clonotypes between healthy human individuals (dated by TCRdb to the early 2020s). Library method: the immunoSEQ multiplex PCR assay. TCRdb took this table from immuneACCESS and kept in-frame rearrangements with V and J called. Such tables lack part of the clones; where checked against another copy, unresolved V genes explain under half of the gap, and the rest is unexplained. Recorded for this sample are around 2,100,000 clones; about 95% of them occurred a single time. The top ten hold 1.2% of the sample. CD8 naive samples were obtained by positive selection for CCR7 among CD45RO-negative cells, yielding a CD45RA+CCR7+ population from which TemRA cells were excluded. Sequenced: naive CD8+ T cells sorted from blood. Sample cell subset or site, as interpreted from the label and publication: CD45RA+CCR7+. All receptors derive from a man between 18 and 29 years old in good health.

V is TRBV28 and J is TRBJ1-5; D is uncertain. The CDR3 is made up of 16 amino acids. V lost 7 bases and J 1 base, leaving 17 bases between the germline ends. Per germline, CDR1 MDHEN and CDR2 SYDVKM. The CDR3 sequence is CASIPTTGGSNQPQHF. For the CDR3, the DNA is TGTGCCAGCATCCCGACCACGGGTGGAAGCAATCAGCCCCAGCATTTT. The entire variable domain, with the rest obtained from reference TRBV28 and TRBJ1-5, is as follows: DVKVTQSSRYLVKRTGEKVFLECVQDMDHENMFWYRQDPGLGLRLIYFSYDVKMKEKGDIPEGYSVSREKKERFSLILESASTNQTSMYLCASIPTTGGSNQPQHFGDGTRLSIL.

The chain has TRBV27 and TRBJ2-4; possible D gene TRBD1, 5 bases. Germline CDR1 reads MNHEY; CDR2 reads SMNVEV (reference sequence). The V and J ends lost 5 bases and 0 bases respectively, with 17 bases between them. The CDR3 spans 17 residues. In nucleotides, the CDR3 is TGTGCCAGCAGTCCCATCGGGCCAGGGTTAGCCAAAAACATTCAGTACTTC. Residues: CASSPIGPGLAKNIQYF.

DNA of the CDR3: TGCGCCAGCAGTGGATCCGCGGGGGGCTGGAGCACTGAAGCTTTCTTT. Its protein is CASSGSAGGWSTEAFF. The chain combines TRBV10-2 with TRBJ1-1; possible D gene TRBD1, 6 bases. Germline V CDR1 and CDR2: WSHSY, SAAADI. The CDR3 runs to 16 residues. V lost 4 bases and J lost 4, with 19 bases in between.

The chain couples TRBV7-9 to TRBJ1-4, with D unresolved. This CDR3 is 16 amino acids long. Germline loops: CDR1 SEHNR, CDR2 FQNEAQ (reference sequence). V dropped 4 bases and J dropped 5 bases, with 17 bases sitting between them. For the CDR3, the DNA is TGTGCCAGCAGCTCAAACTTGGCCGACCGGAATGAAAAACTGTTTTTT. It encodes CASSSNLADRNEKLFF.

This clone has just one count. V and J are TRBV9 and TRBJ2-7; D remains unclear. The CDR3 spans 15 residues. Deletions cut 3 bases from V and 1 base from J, with 14 bases between. Germline CDR1 and CDR2: SGDLS and YYNGEE. CDR3 region: CASSGGSGASYEQYF. The CDR3, as DNA: TGTGCCAGCAGCGGAGGCTCGGGTGCGTCCTACGAGCAGTACTTC. The complete variable domain, with remaining parts taken from reference TRBV9 and TRBJ2-7, reads DSGVTQTPKHLITATGQRVTLRCSPRSGDLSVYWYQQSLDQGLQFLIQYYNGEERAKGNILERFSAQQFPDLHSELNLSSLELGDSALYFCASSGGSGASYEQYFGPGTRLTVT.